The 11 T cell receptor beta chains in this list originate from one sample, sequenced in a study of response to subunit inactivated influenza vaccine. Via MiXCR, TCRdb re-called the RT-PCR reads, giving one row per CDR3 protein. The sample consists of 500,000 to 600,000 distinct CDR3 sequences, 14% of them appearing once. Sequenced material: PBMCs from blood, taken 12 days after vaccination. The source is a man over 45 who received an inactivated influenza vaccine.

The chain carries TRBV12-3 or TRBV12-4 and TRBJ2-1, with D possibly being TRBD2 (5 bases). This CDR3 is 16 amino acids long. V dropped 6 bases and J dropped 8 bases, with 23 bases sitting between them. CDR3 sequence reads: CASSRRVGVGGDEQFF. Here the CDR3 DNA reads TGTGCCAGCAGCCGTAGGGTGGGAGTTGGTGGCGATGAGCAGTTCTTC.

V is TRBV6-5 and J is TRBJ2-7; D tentatively reads TRBD1 or TRBD2 (5 bases each). Trimming shortened V by 2 bases and J by 6 bases, and 14 bases separated the two germline ends. This CDR3 has 14 amino acids. Per germline, CDR1 MNHEY and CDR2 SVGAGI. The CDR3 is CASSYGGPMTEQYF. CDR3 nucleotides: TGTGCCAGCAGTTACGGGGGACCAATGACCGAGCAGTACTTC.

This clonotype was seen only a few times. V usage is TRBV6-2 or TRBV6-3 and J usage is TRBJ1-2; D not certain. The CDR3 runs to 15 residues. The germline V gene has CDR1 MNHEY and CDR2 SVGEGT. With 7 bases removed from V and 8 bases from J, the gap between germline ends came to 23 bases. This chain's CDR3 is CASNGKQRTSGGYTF. DNA of the CDR3: TGTGCCAGCAACGGAAAGCAGCGGACCTCGGGGGGCTACACCTTC.

The chain employs TRBV7-2 and TRBJ2-2, with D perhaps matching TRBD1 (6 bases). V was clipped by 6 bases and J by 4 bases, with 9 bases between them. Germline-derived CDR1 and CDR2 are SGHTA and FQGNSA. The CDR3 is 13 amino acids. This CDR3 reads CASRGQITGELFF. The CDR3 nucleotides read TGTGCCAGCAGAGGACAGATCACCGGGGAGCTGTTTTTT.

In this sample, this clonotype turned up a few times. The chain links TRBV7-2 to TRBJ1-1; the D is unclear. V lost 1 base, J lost 4 bases, and 10 bases lay in between. Germline V gene sequence: CDR1 SGHTA, CDR2 FQGNSA. The CDR3 consists of 14 residues. The CDR3, as DNA: TGTGCCAGCAGCTTAGACCTCTTGAGCACTGAAGCTTTCTTT. It codes for CASSLDLLSTEAFF. The full variable domain, with the rest looked up from reference TRBV7-2 and TRBJ1-1, is GAGVSQSPSNKVTEKGKDVELRCDPISGHTALYWYRQSLGQGLEFLIYFQGNSAPDKSGLPSDRFSAERTGGSVSTLTIQRTQQEDSAVYLCASSLDLLSTEAFFGQGTRLTVV.

The rearrangement joins TRBV10-3 to TRBJ1-5, with 9 nucleotides matching TRBD1. The germline V gene has CDR1 ENHRY and CDR2 SYGVKD. With V trimmed by 10 bases and J by 2 bases, 6 bases remained unmatched. The length of the CDR3 is 14 residues. As DNA, the CDR3 is TGTGCCACAGTACAGGGGGCTGGCAATCAGCCCCAGCATTTT. It translates to CATVQGAGNQPQHF.

The rearrangement uses TRBV28 and TRBJ1-3; TRBD1 aligns across 7 bases. There are 17 residues in the CDR3. Germline CDR1 is MDHEN and CDR2 is SYDVKM. The V gene end was trimmed by 6 bases and the J gene end by 0 bases; junction bases not matched to a gene: 11. CDR3 residues: CASSITAGQSSGNTIYF. Here the CDR3 DNA reads TGTGCCAGCAGCATCACGGCGGGACAGAGCTCTGGAAACACCATATATTTT.

This clonotype has a count of ten or more. This chain connects TRBV9 to TRBJ1-6; D uncertain. The CDR3 spans 15 residues. Trimming removed 0 bases from V and 4 bases from J, with 8 bases in between. Germline V gene data show CDR1 as SGDLS and CDR2 as YYNGEE. The CDR3, as DNA: TGTGCCAGCAGCGTAGCTTGGGGTTATAATTCACCCCTCCACTTT. It is translated as CASSVAWGYNSPLHF.

This chain links TRBV20-1 with TRBJ1-4; D unclear. Germline assignment: CDR1 DFQATT and CDR2 SNEGSKA (reference sequence). V dropped 5 bases and J dropped 4 bases, with 11 bases sitting between them. The CDR3 extends over 13 amino acids. This chain's CDR3 is CSAPRFINEKLFF. The CDR3 bases are TGCAGTGCTCCCAGGTTCATTAATGAAAAACTGTTTTTT.

The V call is TRBV20-1, the J call TRBJ2-7; 9 bases agree with TRBD2. Per germline, CDR1 DFQATT and CDR2 SNEGSKA (reference sequence). The CDR3 length is 16 residues. Trimming at V came to 4 bases and at J to 3 bases, leaving 13 bases not matched to a gene. The DNA for the CDR3 is TGCAGTGCTAAGCGGGGGGATAGCGGGGGCGTCTACGAGCAGTACTTC. Translated: CSAKRGDSGGVYEQYF.

This clonotype turned up a few times. The chain uses TRBV12-3 or TRBV12-4 and TRBJ2-3; 7 bases line up with TRBD1. This CDR3 region has 14 residues. The junction had 4 bases not matched to a gene; V was cut back by 3 bases and J by 4 bases. The DNA for the CDR3 is TGTGCCAGCAGTTTCACAGGGGCGGCAGATACGCAGTATTTT. Its translation is CASSFTGAADTQYF.